Given below is one T cell receptor (beta chain) in context. The sample comes from a study of a mutant IDH1 vaccine in newly diagnosed glioma. Time point given: baseline, week 1 (first vaccination visit). Treatment indicated: pre-vaccination baseline after standard-of-care therapy. Donors had new IDH1-mutant astrocytomas of WHO grade 3 or 4 (ATRX-lost). Trimming cost V 0 bases and J 3 bases, with 8 bases left between them. This CDR3 comprises 13 residues. The germline V gene encodes CDR1 GTSNPN and CDR2 SVGIG (reference sequence). TCRdb keeps only in-frame clones here, not all; method: immunoSEQ multiplex PCR. The top ten hold around 8.2% of the sample, which has 60,000 to 85,000 clones, 79% seen once.

The sequence came from a middle-aged man with glioma. The genes are TRBV30 and TRBJ1-1, with a weak D call TRBD1 (5 bases). The sequences come from PBMCs, collected from a glioma patient treated with radiotherapy, temozolomide or both. The CDR3 loop is CAWSVGRDTEAFF. The CDR3 DNA reads as TGTGCCTGGAGTGTTGGCAGGGACACTGAAGCTTTCTTT.